This T cell receptor (beta chain) was profiled in a study of blood T cell repertoires in COVID-19. Whole-study context: Sample material is recorded as cDNA or gDNA derived from T cells, B-cell-depleted T cells, or PBMCs.

This clone has more than one count but fewer than ten. Data came from immunoSEQ multiplex PCR; TCRdb stores just in-frame clones and leaves some out. The table has about 170,000 clones, 84% seen once. The participants were between about 18 and 100 years old and came from 24 US areas. Two negative PCRs, clearance, or symptom resolution characterized the recovered Cohort 3 donors. This clonotype originated in a man in his forties or fifties who had recovered from COVID-19. Sequenced sample: PBMCs or T cells enriched from blood (not recorded which).

The CDR3: CASSLRTNRDEQFF. DNA of the CDR3: TGCGCCAGCAGCCTACGGACTAATCGGGATGAGCAGTTCTTC. This chain joins TRBV4-1 and TRBJ2-1; weak D call: TRBD2 (6 bases). CDR1 and CDR2 (germline): MGHRA, YSYEKL. The length of the CDR3 is 14 residues. The V end lost 4 bases, the J end lost 8 bases, and 15 bases lay between the germline ends.